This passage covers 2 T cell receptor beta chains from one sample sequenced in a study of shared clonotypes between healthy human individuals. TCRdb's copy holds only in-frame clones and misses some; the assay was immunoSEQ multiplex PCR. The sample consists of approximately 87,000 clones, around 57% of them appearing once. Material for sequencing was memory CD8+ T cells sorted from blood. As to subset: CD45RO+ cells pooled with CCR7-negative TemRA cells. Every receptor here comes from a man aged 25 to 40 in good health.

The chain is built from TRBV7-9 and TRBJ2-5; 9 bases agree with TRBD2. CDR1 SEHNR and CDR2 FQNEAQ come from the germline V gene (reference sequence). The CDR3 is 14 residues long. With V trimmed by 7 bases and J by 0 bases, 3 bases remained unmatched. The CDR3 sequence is CASTGLANQETQYF. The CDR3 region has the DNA TGTGCCAGCACCGGACTAGCGAACCAAGAGACCCAGTACTTC.

The CDR3 DNA is TGTGCCAGCAGCCAAGCTCTGGGATACTATGGCTACACCTTC. It translates to CASSQALGYYGYTF. This chain uses TRBV4-2 with TRBJ1-2; D unclear. The CDR3 is 14 amino acids. V was cut by 1 base and J by 3 bases, with 9 bases left in between. In germline, CDR1 is LGHNA, CDR2 YNFKEQ.